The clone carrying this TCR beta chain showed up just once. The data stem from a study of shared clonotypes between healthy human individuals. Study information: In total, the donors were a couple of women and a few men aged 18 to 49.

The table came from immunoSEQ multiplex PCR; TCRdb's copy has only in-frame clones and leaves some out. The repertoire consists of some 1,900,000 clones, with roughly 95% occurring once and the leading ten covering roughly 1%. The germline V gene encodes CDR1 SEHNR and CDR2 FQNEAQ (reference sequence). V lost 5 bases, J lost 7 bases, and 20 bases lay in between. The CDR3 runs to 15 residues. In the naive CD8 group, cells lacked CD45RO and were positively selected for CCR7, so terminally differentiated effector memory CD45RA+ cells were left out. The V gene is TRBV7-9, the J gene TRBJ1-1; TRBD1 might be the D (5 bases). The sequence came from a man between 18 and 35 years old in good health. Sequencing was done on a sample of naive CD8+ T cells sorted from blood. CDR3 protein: CASSLDSGGEGEAFF. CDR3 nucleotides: TGTGCCAGCAGCCTCGACTCGGGGGGAGAGGGTGAAGCTTTCTTT.